This T cell receptor (beta chain) emerged from a study of naive and memory T cell subsets. The study's findings and limits: Potentially, T cell activation and differentiation skew this RNA-based measurement.

Amplification of ligated cDNA took four PCR rounds with SP2 and nested alpha and beta constant primers. Alpha and beta constant region primers primed reverse transcription for blood and skin samples. A single record per CDR3 protein comes from TCRdb applying MiXCR to the 5' RACE reads. The data show 32,000 or so distinct CDR3 sequences, around 17% seen once. CDR1 and CDR2 from the germline V gene are SGHNT and YYREEE (reference sequence). Trimming left V 0 bases short and J 4 bases short, with 4 bases between. The CDR3 contains 13 residues. An oligonucleotide containing a UMI was ligated to the 3' end of TCR cDNA. Whole-blood samples were around 2.5 ml of peripheral blood from healthy adult volunteers. Cells were not sorted; total RNA input targeted 1 to 1000 ng. This clonotype has just a few counts. Its antigen is unknown.

This receptor was obtained from a female donor in good health. The chain recombines TRBV5-4 with TRBJ2-2; D gene uncertain. The CDR3: CASSLGSTGELFF. CDR3 nucleotide sequence: TGTGCCAGCAGCTTGGGCTCCACCGGGGAGCTGTTTTTT. Complete variable domain (other parts from reference TRBV5-4 and TRBJ2-2): ETGVTQSPTHLIKTRGQQVTLRCSSQSGHNTVSWYQQALGQGPQFIFQYYREEENGRGNFPPRFSGLQFPNYSSELNVNALELDDSALYLCASSLGSTGELFFGEGSRLTVL.